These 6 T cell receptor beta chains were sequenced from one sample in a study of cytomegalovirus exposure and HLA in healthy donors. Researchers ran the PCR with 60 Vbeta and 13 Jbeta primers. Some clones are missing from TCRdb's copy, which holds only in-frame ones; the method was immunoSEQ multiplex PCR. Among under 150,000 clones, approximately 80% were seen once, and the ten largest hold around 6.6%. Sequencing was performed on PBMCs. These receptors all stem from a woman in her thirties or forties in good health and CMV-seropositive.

CDR3 nucleotide sequence: TGCGCCAGCAGCTTGTCAGGGATCTATGGCTACACCTTC. Encoded protein: CASSLSGIYGYTF. V and J are TRBV5-1 and TRBJ1-2; weak D call: TRBD1 (5 bases). V was trimmed by 1 base and J by 4 bases, leaving 8 bases between them. Germline V CDR1 and CDR2: SGHRS, YFSETQ. This CDR3 region has 13 residues.

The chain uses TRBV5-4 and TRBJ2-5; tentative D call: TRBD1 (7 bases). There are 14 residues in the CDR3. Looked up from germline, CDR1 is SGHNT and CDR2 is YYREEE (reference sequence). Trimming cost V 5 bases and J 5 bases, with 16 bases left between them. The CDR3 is CASRQSQGRETQYF. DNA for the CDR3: TGTGCCAGCAGGCAATCACAGGGGAGGGAGACCCAGTACTTC. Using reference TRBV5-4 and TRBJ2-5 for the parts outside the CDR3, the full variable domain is ETGVTQSPTHLIKTRGQQVTLRCSSQSGHNTVSWYQQALGQGPQFIFQYYREEENGRGNFPPRFSGLQFPNYSSELNVNALELDDSALYLCASRQSQGRETQYFGPGTRLLVL.

CDR3 sequence: CASSLGTPRVNTEAFF. Here the CDR3 DNA reads TGTGCCAGCAGCTTGGGAACCCCACGGGTGAACACTGAAGCTTTCTTT. V gene TRBV5-4 combines with J gene TRBJ1-1; D unclear. CDR1 and CDR2 from the germline V gene are SGHNT and YYREEE (reference sequence). This CDR3 comprises 16 residues. V was pared by 0 bases and J by 0 bases, with 12 bases between.

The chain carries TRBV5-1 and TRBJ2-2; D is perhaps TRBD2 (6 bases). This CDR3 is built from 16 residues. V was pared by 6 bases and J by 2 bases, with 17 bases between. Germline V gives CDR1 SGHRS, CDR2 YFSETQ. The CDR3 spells CASKSGGTLNTGELFF. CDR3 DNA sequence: TGCGCCAGCAAGAGTGGCGGGACCCTCAACACCGGGGAGCTGTTTTTT.

CDR3 nucleotide sequence: TGTGCCAGCAGCTTAGACGCGGGAAGCACAGATACGCAGTATTTT. Translated: CASSLDAGSTDTQYF. V gene TRBV7-9 combines with J gene TRBJ2-3; tentatively, D is TRBD2 (6 bases). From germline, CDR1 is SEHNR and CDR2 FQNEAQ (reference sequence). The CDR3 totals 15 residues. Trimming stripped 1 base from V and 0 bases from J, with 8 bases between.

CDR3 DNA sequence: TGTGCCAGCAGTTCCGGTGCCTACGAGCAGTACTTC. This codes for CASSSGAYEQYF. This chain connects TRBV6-5 to TRBJ2-5; D remains ambiguous. The J call may be incorrect, as the DNA end agrees better with TRBJ2-7. Looked up from germline, CDR1 is MNHEY and CDR2 is SVGAGI. This CDR3 spans 12 amino acids.